A selection of T cell receptor beta chains follows, all from one sample in a study of blood T cell repertoires in COVID-19. Clones were sequenced by immunoSEQ multiplex PCR, and TCRdb holds only the in-frame ones, with some missing. The sample has approximately 290,000 clones, approximately 90% seen once. Sequencing input: peripheral blood. The receptors shown here come from a man between 25 and 39 years old with acute or convalescent COVID-19. CDR3s include the opening cysteine and the closing phenylalanine or tryptophan. Each record gives: J gene, V gene, D gene, CDR3 protein. A D gene is named only where the DNA matches it firmly.

j_gene: TRBJ2-7
v_gene: TRBV5-4
d_gene: TRBD2
CDR3aa: CASSPTSGSYEQYF

j_gene: TRBJ1-1
v_gene: TRBV5-1
d_gene: TRBD1
CDR3aa: CASSFVTGMNTEAFF

j_gene: TRBJ2-1
v_gene: TRBV9
d_gene: TRBD2
CDR3aa: CASSPSGRIDNEQFF

j_gene: TRBJ2-2
v_gene: TRBV7-3
d_gene: .
CDR3aa: CASSDQTGELFF

j_gene: TRBJ2-5
v_gene: TRBV21-1
d_gene: .
CDR3aa: CASSKVWDREQETQYF

j_gene: TRBJ2-3
v_gene: TRBV10-1
d_gene: TRBD2
CDR3aa: CASSESRLAGYTQYF

j_gene: TRBJ2-2
v_gene: TRBV29-1
d_gene: TRBD1
CDR3aa: CSVEDLRGPRPNTGELFF

j_gene: TRBJ2-3
v_gene: TRBV6-1
d_gene: .
CDR3aa: CASRERAGRWVVDTQYF

j_gene: TRBJ2-6
v_gene: TRBV19
d_gene: TRBD2
CDR3aa: CASSMRLAGRSGANVLTF

j_gene: TRBJ2-1
v_gene: TRBV19
d_gene: TRBD2
CDR3aa: CASGSGTSYNEQFF

j_gene: TRBJ2-7
v_gene: TRBV5-1
d_gene: TRBD1
CDR3aa: CASSDRDRESYEQYF

j_gene: TRBJ1-6
v_gene: TRBV6-5
d_gene: TRBD1
CDR3aa: CATTRDRVNSPLHF

j_gene: TRBJ2-2
v_gene: TRBV18
d_gene: .
CDR3aa: CASSPRPSLNTGELFF

j_gene: TRBJ2-7
v_gene: TRBV7-9
d_gene: .
CDR3aa: CASSFVGEQYF

j_gene: TRBJ2-6
v_gene: TRBV5-4
d_gene: TRBD1
CDR3aa: CASSLGQGGASGANVLTF

j_gene: TRBJ2-7
v_gene: TRBV5-1
d_gene: TRBD1
CDR3aa: CASSLAWTGGREQYF

j_gene: TRBJ1-2
v_gene: TRBV30
d_gene: .
CDR3aa: CAWSQTGQYGYTF

j_gene: TRBJ2-5
v_gene: TRBV18
d_gene: TRBD1
CDR3aa: CASSPQRQGAAETQYF

j_gene: TRBJ2-7
v_gene: TRBV6-5
d_gene: .
CDR3aa: CASSYSFEVQGSEQYF

j_gene: TRBJ1-4
v_gene: TRBV19
d_gene: .
CDR3aa: CASSIRTQNEKLFF

j_gene: TRBJ1-5
v_gene: TRBV12-3/TRBV12-4
d_gene: .
CDR3aa: CASNRRGNQPQHF

j_gene: TRBJ2-1
v_gene: TRBV4-2
d_gene: .
CDR3aa: CASSPMGDTNNEQFF

j_gene: TRBJ2-1
v_gene: TRBV7-6
d_gene: TRBD2
CDR3aa: CASSWTSGEAGNEQFF

j_gene: TRBJ1-3
v_gene: TRBV4-1
d_gene: .
CDR3aa: CASSQVYSSGNTIYF

j_gene: TRBJ2-7
v_gene: TRBV4-1
d_gene: .
CDR3aa: CASRTVADRSYEQYF

j_gene: TRBJ1-2
v_gene: TRBV30
d_gene: TRBD1
CDR3aa: CAWSPLTGQIANGYTF

j_gene: TRBJ2-2
v_gene: TRBV7-9
d_gene: .
CDR3aa: CAGGTRENTGELFF

j_gene: TRBJ2-3
v_gene: TRBV5-6
d_gene: TRBD2
CDR3aa: CASSAQGSGRARDTQYF

j_gene: TRBJ2-1
v_gene: TRBV10-3
d_gene: TRBD1
CDR3aa: CAISDPTGTGFNEQFF

j_gene: TRBJ2-7
v_gene: TRBV13
d_gene: .
CDR3aa: CASSLRPSSYEQYF

j_gene: TRBJ1-5
v_gene: TRBV3-1/TRBV3-2
d_gene: .
CDR3aa: CASSRGRGGVQPQHF

j_gene: TRBJ1-1
v_gene: TRBV19
d_gene: .
CDR3aa: CASSMIRNTEAFF

j_gene: TRBJ2-5
v_gene: TRBV5-1
d_gene: .
CDR3aa: CASSLLVGLTETQYF

j_gene: TRBJ1-3
v_gene: TRBV6-5
d_gene: .
CDR3aa: CASSTLGQSGNTIYF

j_gene: TRBJ1-3
v_gene: TRBV7-8
d_gene: .
CDR3aa: CASSLYGARTLAGNTIYF

j_gene: TRBJ1-5
v_gene: TRBV28
d_gene: TRBD1
CDR3aa: CASSFTGAPQHF

j_gene: TRBJ1-5
v_gene: TRBV30
d_gene: .
CDR3aa: CAWSVFGGQPQHF

j_gene: TRBJ1-1
v_gene: TRBV7-3
d_gene: TRBD1
CDR3aa: CASSYTGDTEAFF

j_gene: TRBJ2-7
v_gene: TRBV10-2
d_gene: TRBD2
CDR3aa: CASSDPGLARYEQYF

j_gene: TRBJ2-5
v_gene: TRBV14
d_gene: .
CDR3aa: CASSLSRETQYF

j_gene: TRBJ1-3
v_gene: TRBV28
d_gene: TRBD1
CDR3aa: CASRTTGANTIYF

j_gene: TRBJ1-4
v_gene: TRBV4-2
d_gene: .
CDR3aa: CASSLAYDATNEKLFF

j_gene: TRBJ2-3
v_gene: TRBV3-1/TRBV3-2
d_gene: .
CDR3aa: CASSRSGGTDTQYF

j_gene: TRBJ2-1
v_gene: TRBV27
d_gene: TRBD2
CDR3aa: CASSSYSGRAYNEQFF

j_gene: TRBJ1-5
v_gene: TRBV28
d_gene: .
CDR3aa: CASSPRTYKMGQPQHF

j_gene: TRBJ2-3
v_gene: TRBV7-9
d_gene: TRBD1
CDR3aa: CASSFRAGGTPDTQYF

j_gene: TRBJ2-5
v_gene: TRBV4-1
d_gene: .
CDR3aa: CASSQGLGERETQYF

j_gene: TRBJ1-2
v_gene: TRBV6-5
d_gene: .
CDR3aa: CASIGVAAPWGYTF

j_gene: TRBJ2-5
v_gene: TRBV7-3
d_gene: .
CDR3aa: CASSFEVGETQYF

j_gene: TRBJ2-3
v_gene: TRBV15
d_gene: TRBD1
CDR3aa: CATSRNQPGQETDTQYF

j_gene: TRBJ1-1
v_gene: TRBV14
d_gene: .
CDR3aa: CASSQDRHLNTEAFF

j_gene: TRBJ2-5
v_gene: TRBV18
d_gene: .
CDR3aa: CASSPVANQETQYF

j_gene: TRBJ1-4
v_gene: TRBV7-8
d_gene: .
CDR3aa: CASSWIQGVGEKLFF